Below are 22 T cell receptor beta chains sequenced from a single sample in a study of cytomegalovirus exposure and HLA in healthy donors. The data were produced by immunoSEQ multiplex PCR, yet TCRdb's version contains in-frame clones alone and is incomplete. The profile covers roughly 47,000 clones, with approximately 94% appearing a single time and approximately 2.1% taken by the ten largest. What was sequenced was PBMCs. These receptors all stem from a woman between 18 and 29 years old in good health and CMV-seronegative.

J is TRBJ2-1 and V is TRBV5-4; 7 nucleotides agree with TRBD2. The V gene end was trimmed by 5 bases and the J gene end by 7 bases; junction bases not matched to a gene: 12. CDR1 is SGHNT, CDR2 YYREEE, per germline (reference sequence). The CDR3 covers 15 residues. CDR3 protein: CASRHGLVRRNEQFF. The DNA of the CDR3 is TGTGCCAGCAGACATGGACTAGTAAGACGGAATGAGCAGTTCTTC.

This clone was seen a single time. The chain uses TRBV28 and TRBJ1-5; D gene unclear. With 6 bases removed from V and 4 bases from J, the gap between germline ends came to 13 bases. The CDR3 length is 14 residues. Germline V CDR1 and CDR2: MDHEN, SYDVKM. The CDR3 DNA is TGTGCCAGCAGCTCCACCGGAGAAAATCAGCCCCAGCATTTT. Translation: CASSSTGENQPQHF. The entire variable domain, with the rest obtained from reference TRBV28 and TRBJ1-5, is as follows: DVKVTQSSRYLVKRTGEKVFLECVQDMDHENMFWYRQDPGLGLRLIYFSYDVKMKEKGDIPEGYSVSREKKERFSLILESASTNQTSMYLCASSSTGENQPQHFGDGTRLSIL.

The chain is built from TRBV6-5 and TRBJ1-5; a possible D gene is TRBD1 (5 bases). The CDR3 runs 14 residues. The germline gives CDR1 MNHEY, CDR2 SVGAGI. V lost 6 bases to trimming and J lost 4 bases, with 13 bases between them. CDR3 sequence reads: CASSLDRSNQPQHF. DNA for the CDR3: TGTGCCAGCAGCCTCGACAGATCGAATCAGCCCCAGCATTTT.

This chain links TRBV6-1 with TRBJ1-4; 7 bases fit TRBD1. This CDR3 spans 13 amino acids. The germline CDR1 and CDR2 sequences are MNHNS and SASEGT. Trimming cost V 10 bases and J 5 bases; bases outside gene matches: 7. The CDR3 DNA reads TGTGCCATCTACGACAGGGCGAATGAAAAACTGTTTTTT. It translates to CAIYDRANEKLFF.

The chain recombines TRBV28 with TRBJ2-1; 8 bases are a match to TRBD1. Germline CDR1 is MDHEN and CDR2 is SYDVKM. The V and J ends lost 5 bases and 1 base, in that order; junction bases with no gene match: 4. The CDR3 spans 15 residues. The CDR3 loop is CASSRTGGSYNEQFF. The CDR3 nucleotides read TGTGCCAGCAGTCGAACAGGGGGGTCCTACAATGAGCAGTTCTTC.

The gene calls are TRBV7-6 and TRBJ2-3; D may be TRBD1 (5 bases). Germline V gene lookup returns CDR1 SGHVS and CDR2 FNYEAQ. V was pared by 0 bases and J by 2 bases, with 9 bases between. The CDR3 is 15 amino acids. CDR3 in DNA: TGTGCCAGCAGCTTAGCAGGGGCAGCCACAGATACGCAGTATTTT. Encoded protein: CASSLAGAATDTQYF. The full variable domain, in which reference TRBV7-6 and TRBJ2-3 provide the parts outside the CDR3, is GAGVSQSPRYKVTKRGQDVALRCDPISGHVSLYWYRQALGQGPEFLTYFNYEAQQDKSGLPNDRFSAERPEGSISTLTIQRTEQRDSAMYRCASSLAGAATDTQYFGPGTRLTVL.

This clone came up a few times. V usage is TRBV6-1 and J usage is TRBJ2-6; D unclear. The CDR3 totals 14 residues. CDR1 and CDR2 (germline): MNHNS, SASEGT. Trimming left V 1 base short and J 4 bases short, with 5 bases between. The CDR3 DNA reads TGTGCCAGCAGTGAAGGTGGCGGGGCCAACGTCCTGACTTTC. It specifies CASSEGGGANVLTF.

The chain uses TRBV5-8 and TRBJ2-7, with TRBD1 as a possible D gene (8 bases). This CDR3 has 12 amino acids. V dropped 5 bases and J dropped 7 bases, with 13 bases sitting between them. Germline lookup yields CDR1 SGHTS and CDR2 YDEGEE. The CDR3 DNA follows: TGTGCCAGCAGAAACAGGGGGGGTGAGCAGTACTTC. The encoded protein is CASRNRGGEQYF. Full variable domain (remainder filled in from reference TRBV5-8 and TRBJ2-7): EAGVTQSPTHLIKTRGQQATLRCSPISGHTSVYWYQQALGLGLQFLLWYDEGEERNRGNFPPRFSGRQFPNYSSELNVNALELEDSALYLCASRNRGGEQYFGPGTRLTVT.

This rearrangement joins TRBV4-1 to TRBJ1-6, with unresolved D. The CDR3 runs 13 residues. Trimming removed 5 bases from V and 8 bases from J, with 10 bases in between. The V gene's germline CDR1 is MGHRA and CDR2 YSYEKL. CDR3 amino acids: CASSLAGYSPLHF. Written as DNA, the CDR3 is TGCGCCAGCAGCTTAGCGGGCTATTCACCCCTCCACTTT.

The chain employs TRBV28 and TRBJ1-6; tentatively, D is TRBD1 (6 bases). Germline loops: CDR1 MDHEN, CDR2 SYDVKM. The CDR3 spans 15 residues. Trimming shortened V by 6 bases and J by 8 bases, and 17 bases separated the two germline ends. The CDR3, as DNA: TGTGCCAGCAGGGACGGGGGGCTTTCGTATTCACCCCTCCACTTT. Translated: CASRDGGLSYSPLHF.

The chain carries TRBV4-2 and TRBJ2-3, with 14 bases aligning to TRBD2. The CDR3 runs to 20 residues. From germline, CDR1 is LGHNA and CDR2 YNFKEQ. The ends lost 0 bases at V and 0 bases at J; junction bases unmatched: 8. The CDR3 region is CASSQEGLAGAKTSTDTQYF. In DNA, the CDR3 is TGTGCCAGCAGCCAAGAGGGACTAGCGGGGGCTAAAACTAGCACAGATACGCAGTATTTT.

J is TRBJ1-4 and V is TRBV28, with D uncertain. This CDR3 is built from 12 residues. V lost 1 base and J 7 bases, leaving 4 bases between the germline ends. Germline V gene lookup returns CDR1 MDHEN and CDR2 SYDVKM. CDR3 amino acids: CASSLYGEKLFF. The CDR3 DNA follows: TGTGCCAGCAGTTTATACGGTGAAAAACTGTTTTTT. The whole variable domain, remainder taken from reference TRBV28 and TRBJ1-4, is DVKVTQSSRYLVKRTGEKVFLECVQDMDHENMFWYRQDPGLGLRLIYFSYDVKMKEKGDIPEGYSVSREKKERFSLILESASTNQTSMYLCASSLYGEKLFFGSGTQLSVL.

The count of this clone is one. This chain links TRBV28 with TRBJ2-5, with TRBD1 matching 7 bases. With V trimmed by 10 bases and J by 5 bases, 16 bases remained unmatched. This CDR3 region has 15 residues. Germline lookup yields CDR1 MDHEN and CDR2 SYDVKM. Written as DNA, the CDR3 is TGTGCCACACAAACCGAGACAGGGAAAAGGGAGACCCAGTACTTC. This gives the protein CATQTETGKRETQYF.

The chain combines TRBV5-6 with TRBJ2-7; D is possibly TRBD2 (6 bases). The CDR3 runs to 15 residues. Germline CDR1 and CDR2: SGHDT and YYEEEE. V lost 1 base, J lost 1 base, and 12 bases lay in between. The DNA for the CDR3 is TGTGCCAGCAGCTTGAGCGGGTTGGGGTCCTACGAGCAGTACTTC. Translation: CASSLSGLGSYEQYF.

The rearrangement joins TRBV28 to TRBJ1-1, with 11 bases fitting TRBD1. The CDR3 consists of 14 residues. Germline V gene lookup returns CDR1 MDHEN and CDR2 SYDVKM. J gave up 5 bases and V 5 bases, and 4 bases lay outside the gene matches. CDR3 protein: CASSPGTGGTEAFF. The CDR3 region has the DNA TGTGCCAGCAGTCCCGGGACAGGGGGGACTGAAGCTTTCTTT. The full variable domain, its missing parts supplied by reference TRBV28 and TRBJ1-1, is DVKVTQSSRYLVKRTGEKVFLECVQDMDHENMFWYRQDPGLGLRLIYFSYDVKMKEKGDIPEGYSVSREKKERFSLILESASTNQTSMYLCASSPGTGGTEAFFGQGTRLTVV.

This chain links TRBV28 with TRBJ1-5; 7 nucleotides line up with TRBD1. Losses at the gene ends were 3 bases for V and 4 bases for J; bases not matched to a gene: 12. Germline assignment: CDR1 MDHEN and CDR2 SYDVKM. This CDR3 spans 17 amino acids. CDR3 amino acids: CASSFGSRTGSNQPQHF. CDR3 sequence (DNA): TGTGCCAGCAGTTTTGGGTCACGGACAGGTTCGAATCAGCCCCAGCATTTT.

This clone was counted once. V and J are TRBV6-5 and TRBJ1-4; tentative D call: TRBD1 (5 bases). V was cut by 6 bases and J by 10 bases, with 12 bases left in between. The germline gives CDR1 MNHEY, CDR2 SVGAGI. There are 12 residues in the CDR3. CDR3 amino acids: CASRNGGGKLFF. CDR3 DNA: TGTGCCAGCAGAAATGGCGGGGGAAAACTGTTTTTT.

The chain combines TRBV5-1 with TRBJ2-1; 8 nucleotides match TRBD1. The CDR3 extends over 17 amino acids. Germline V gives CDR1 SGHRS, CDR2 YFSETQ. V lost 4 bases and J lost 3; bases outside the gene matches: 12. The CDR3 DNA follows: TGCGCCAGCAGCAGGACAGGGCCCTACGAGATCTACAATGAGCAGTTCTTC. Residues: CASSRTGPYEIYNEQFF.

The DNA for the CDR3 is TGTGCCAGCAGTTCCGGGATGATATACAATGAGCAGTTCTTC. Protein product: CASSSGMIYNEQFF. The chain links TRBV28 to TRBJ2-1; maybe TRBD2 (5 bases). V was cut by 4 bases and J by 4 bases, with 11 bases left in between. The CDR3 covers 14 residues. Germline values: CDR1 MDHEN, CDR2 SYDVKM.

The chain uses TRBV9 and TRBJ1-4; the D is unclear. V lost 0 bases, J lost 7 bases, and 10 bases lay in between. Germline-derived CDR1 and CDR2 are SGDLS and YYNGEE. The CDR3 is 14 amino acids. The CDR3 DNA is TGTGCCAGCAGCGTAGAAGTAGGAGGTGAAAAACTGTTTTTT. Its translation is CASSVEVGGEKLFF.

The chain couples TRBV10-3 to TRBJ2-1; possible D gene TRBD2, 5 bases. CDR3 size: 15 residues. V dropped 3 bases and J dropped 0 bases, with 9 bases sitting between them. CDR1 is ENHRY, CDR2 SYGVKD, per germline. CDR3 coding DNA: TGTGCCATCAGTGAAGGAGGTAGCTCCTACAATGAGCAGTTCTTC. Encoded protein: CAISEGGSSYNEQFF.

Only one count was recorded for this clone. The chain couples TRBV19 to TRBJ1-3, with D unresolved. The CDR3 extends over 15 amino acids. The V end was cut by 7 bases, the J end by 0 bases, with 13 bases between. Germline V gene lookup returns CDR1 LNHDA and CDR2 SQIVND (reference sequence). CDR3 loop: CASTHPPSSGNTIYF. CDR3 DNA sequence: TGTGCCAGTACCCATCCACCGAGCTCTGGAAACACCATATATTTT.